A single sample is the source of the 4 T cell receptor beta chains below, sequenced in a study of memory CD4+ T cells and cytomegalovirus serostatus. The assay was immunoSEQ multiplex PCR, and TCRdb's table has in-frame clones only and misses some. The sample contains about 57,000 clones, under 80% of which appear only once. Single viable CD3+CD4+CD8-CD45RO+ cells were sorted as the memory CD4+ T cells. What was sequenced was memory CD4+ T cells from blood. The source of these receptors is an adult in good health and CMV-seronegative.

The rearrangement links TRBV29-1 to TRBJ2-3, with no clear D. Germline V lookup: CDR1 SQVTM, CDR2 ANQGSEA. Trimming cost V 4 bases and J 6 bases, with 8 bases left between them. The CDR3 is 11 residues long. In nucleotides, the CDR3 is TGCAGCGTTGTCTTAGGGGATACGCAGTATTTT. This codes for CSVVLGDTQYF.

The J gene is TRBJ2-1, the V gene TRBV10-1, with TRBD2 as a possible D gene (5 bases). With 4 bases removed from V and 0 bases from J, the gap between germline ends came to 10 bases. This CDR3 region has 15 residues. The germline V gene has CDR1 WNHNN and CDR2 SYGVQD (reference sequence). CDR3 DNA: TGCGCCAGCAGTGCGGGATCAAGCTCCTACAATGAGCAGTTCTTC. This encodes CASSAGSSSYNEQFF.

This clone has only a few counts. The chain combines TRBV9 with TRBJ2-6, with 11 bases fitting TRBD1. The CDR3 sequence is 17 residues long. Germline V lookup: CDR1 SGDLS, CDR2 YYNGEE. The V and J ends lost 5 bases and 3 bases, in that order; junction bases with no gene match: 7. Written as DNA, the CDR3 is TGTGCCAGCAGTGAGGGACAGGGGGGTAGTGGGGCCAACGTCCTGACTTTC. This gives the protein CASSEGQGGSGANVLTF. Looking up the rest from reference TRBV9 and TRBJ2-6 gives the full variable domain: DSGVTQTPKHLITATGQRVTLRCSPRSGDLSVYWYQQSLDQGLQFLIQYYNGEERAKGNILERFSAQQFPDLHSELNLSSLELGDSALYFCASSEGQGGSGANVLTFGAGSRLTVL.

This clone came up once. This chain connects TRBV30 to TRBJ1-4, with 7 bases that match TRBD1. The CDR3 contains 15 residues. The J segment lost 5 bases and the V segment lost 2 bases, leaving 8 bases of the junction unmatched. Germline values: CDR1 GTSNPN, CDR2 SVGIG (reference sequence). The CDR3 DNA reads TGTGCCTGGAGTCAGGTTACAGGGGTAAATGAAAAACTGTTTTTT. Encoded protein: CAWSQVTGVNEKLFF.